This TCR beta chain was captured in a study of shared clonotypes between healthy human individuals. General study findings and limits: Incompleteness in sorted-subset sequencing, despite large depth, was shown by rarefaction.

As regards this clone: Its antigen is undetermined.

Profiled with immunoSEQ multiplex PCR; TCRdb holds only in-frame clones, not every one. The sample consists of around 350,000 clones, around 79% of them appearing once. A CD45RA+ naive subset and a CD45RA-negative memory subset were split from CD4+ cells. Germline CDR1 MNHNY, CDR2 SVGAGI (reference sequence). The CDR3 is made up of 15 amino acids. Between the trimmed V and J ends, which lost 0 bases and 1 base, there was a span of 10 bases. The sequenced sample consisted of memory CD4+ T cells sorted from blood. Stated subset: CD45RA-negative fraction. The gene calls are TRBV6-6 and TRBJ2-7; TRBD2 might be the D (6 bases). The origin of this receptor is a man aged 25-45 years in good health. For the CDR3, the DNA is TGTGCCAGCAGTTACTCAGGAGGGAGATCCTACGAGCAGTACTTC. As protein: CASSYSGGRSYEQYF.